The 23 T cell receptor beta chains below come from one sample, sequenced in a study of blood T cell repertoires in COVID-19. The data were produced by immunoSEQ multiplex PCR, yet TCRdb's version contains in-frame clones alone and is incomplete. The data hold around 32,000 clones, with around 90% observed a single time. What was sequenced was peripheral blood. Every receptor here comes from a man in his 70s with active or convalescent COVID-19.

The rearrangement uses TRBV7-9 and TRBJ1-6, with TRBD1 matching 9 bases. In germline, CDR1 is SEHNR, CDR2 FQNEAQ (reference sequence). V trimming: 5 bases; J trimming: 10 bases; junction bases outside the gene matches: 9. The CDR3 runs 15 residues. CDR3 nucleotides: TGTGCCAGCAGCACCTACAGGGGGCTAGGATCACCCCTCCACTTT. Its translation is CASSTYRGLGSPLHF.

Of note for this clone: The same CDR3 also results from other DNA sequences found in this sample. The chain couples TRBV18 to TRBJ2-3; D gene uncertain. V was pared by 3 bases and J by 3 bases, with 7 bases between. CDR3 size: 13 residues. Germline CDR1 reads KGHSH; CDR2 reads LQKENI. The CDR3, as DNA: TGTGCCAGCTCACCCCCCTCTACAGATACGCAGTATTTT. Protein product: CASSPPSTDTQYF.

The chain is built from TRBV5-4 and TRBJ1-1; D remains unclear. Germline V gene sequence: CDR1 SGHNT, CDR2 YYREEE (reference sequence). The V end lost 7 bases, the J end lost 0 bases, and 13 bases lay between the germline ends. The CDR3 runs 14 residues. The CDR3 is CASQSRVVNTEAFF. The CDR3 DNA follows: TGTGCCAGCCAATCGAGGGTAGTGAACACTGAAGCTTTCTTT.

V gene TRBV7-6 combines with J gene TRBJ2-6, with 7 bases matching TRBD1. The CDR3 length is 16 residues. J lost 4 bases, V lost 5 bases, and 8 bases had no gene match. Germline CDR1 and CDR2: SGHVS and FNYEAQ. The CDR3 DNA sequence: TGTGCCAGCAGCGCCAACAGGGGCGACGGGGCCAACGTCCTGACTTTC. Translating it yields CASSANRGDGANVLTF.

CDR3 coding DNA: TGTGCCAGCAGCGCCCACTGGGGCACGCAGTATTTT. Its translation: CASSAHWGTQYF. V is TRBV11-3 and J is TRBJ2-3; perhaps TRBD1 as D (5 bases). There are 12 residues in the CDR3. Germline V CDR1 and CDR2: SGHNT, YENEEA. V was trimmed by 5 bases and J by 9 bases, leaving 12 bases between them.

This clone was recorded only once. J is TRBJ1-2 and V is TRBV18; tentative D call: TRBD1 (6 bases). V lost 3 bases, J lost 3 bases, and 11 bases lay in between. The CDR3 contains 14 residues. CDR1 and CDR2 (germline): KGHSH, LQKENI. Written as DNA, the CDR3 is TGTGCCAGCTCACCGGAGACAGGCTACTATGGCTACACCTTC. Translated, it gives CASSPETGYYGYTF.

The chain carries TRBV5-1 and TRBJ1-6; TRBD1 agrees at 7 bases. CDR1 is SGHRS, CDR2 YFSETQ, per germline. Trimming cost V 1 base and J 8 bases; bases outside gene matches: 6. The length of the CDR3 is 15 residues. The CDR3 region is CASSLYGTAYSPLHF. CDR3 nucleotides: TGCGCCAGCAGCTTGTACGGGACAGCCTATTCACCCCTCCACTTT.

The CDR3 spells CASRLQGARNEQFF. CDR3 nucleotides: TGTGCCAGCAGACTACAGGGGGCGCGGAATGAGCAGTTCTTC. This sequence joins TRBV11-2 and TRBJ2-1; 9 bases map to TRBD1. Trimming at V came to 6 bases and at J to 7 bases, leaving 7 bases not matched to a gene. The CDR3 covers 14 residues. CDR1 and CDR2 (germline): SGHAT, FQNNGV.

V and J are TRBV7-3 and TRBJ2-6; no clear D gene. Germline CDR1 reads SGHTA; CDR2 reads FQGTGA. The CDR3 contains 17 residues. V shed 5 bases and J shed 0 bases, with 14 bases lying between them. CDR3: CASSPRWLSSGANVLTF. The CDR3 DNA reads TGTGCCAGCAGCCCCAGGTGGCTGAGCTCTGGGGCCAACGTCCTGACTTTC.

The V and J genes are TRBV6-6 and TRBJ2-7; D may be TRBD1 (6 bases). V was shortened by 5 bases and J by 7 bases, with 18 bases between the two germline ends. The CDR3 spans 14 residues. Per the germline V gene, CDR1 is MNHNY and CDR2 is SVGAGI (reference sequence). The CDR3: CASSLWDKRGEQYF. The CDR3 DNA is TGTGCCAGCAGTCTCTGGGACAAAAGGGGAGAGCAGTACTTC.

V gene TRBV5-1 combines with J gene TRBJ2-2; 7 bases map to TRBD2. The V and J ends lost 6 bases and 6 bases, in that order; junction bases with no gene match: 11. The CDR3 contains 15 residues. Germline CDR1 is SGHRS and CDR2 is YFSETQ. CDR3: CASKPYFGGAGELFF. The CDR3 nucleotides read TGCGCCAGCAAACCCTACTTTGGGGGGGCCGGGGAGCTGTTTTTT.

The table lists this clone with a count of one. The rearrangement joins TRBV4-2 to TRBJ1-1; the D gene is possibly TRBD1 (6 bases). Germline assignment: CDR1 LGHNA and CDR2 YNFKEQ. The CDR3 sequence is 14 residues long. The V and J ends lost 4 bases and 1 base respectively, with 10 bases between them. CDR3 region: CASSLKGENTEAFF. The CDR3 DNA reads as TGTGCCAGCAGCCTAAAGGGGGAGAACACTGAAGCTTTCTTT.

The chain employs TRBV5-1 and TRBJ2-5, with a weak D call TRBD2 (5 bases). The germline V gene has CDR1 SGHRS and CDR2 YFSETQ. The CDR3 totals 13 residues. The ends were cut back, 1 base at V and 7 bases at J, with 11 bases in the middle. CDR3 amino acids: CASSLNGEGTQYF. In DNA form, the CDR3 reads TGCGCCAGCAGCTTGAACGGTGAGGGGACCCAGTACTTC.

This rearrangement joins TRBV5-1 to TRBJ2-5, with TRBD2 identical over 7 bases. This CDR3 has 15 residues. With 4 bases clipped from V and 1 base from J, the junction kept 7 bases outside the gene matches. Looked up from germline, CDR1 is SGHRS and CDR2 is YFSETQ. In DNA, the CDR3 is TGCGCCAGCAGCCGGGGAGGGCCAATCCAAGAGACCCAGTACTTC. Protein: CASSRGGPIQETQYF.

The chain recombines TRBV5-1 with TRBJ1-2, with a possible D match to TRBD1 (6 bases). This CDR3 has 16 residues. Germline CDR1 reads SGHRS; CDR2 reads YFSETQ. Trimming removed 0 bases from V and 1 base from J, with 13 bases in between. CDR3 sequence reads: CASSLEGGRINYGYTF. The CDR3 DNA sequence: TGCGCCAGCAGCTTGGAAGGGGGACGGATTAACTATGGCTACACCTTC.

Details on this clone: Additional DNA sequences in this sample encode the identical CDR3. The V gene is TRBV7-3, the J gene TRBJ2-6; 12 bases agree with TRBD1. Germline-derived CDR1 and CDR2 are SGHTA and FQGTGA. The CDR3 is 18 residues long. V dropped 1 base and J dropped 3; count of bases not matched to a gene: 4. CDR3 residues: CASSLMGTGGGGANVLTF. Written as DNA, the CDR3 is TGTGCCAGCAGCTTAATGGGGACAGGGGGCGGTGGGGCCAACGTCCTGACTTTC.

The chain joins TRBV5-1 to TRBJ1-1; TRBD1 matches 7 bases. Germline CDR1 reads SGHRS; CDR2 reads YFSETQ. V shed 3 bases and J 3 bases; nucleotides not matched to a gene: 11. CDR3 length: 16 amino acids. Written as DNA, the CDR3 is TGCGCCAGCAGCTCATTAGACAGGGTAGGGTACACTGAAGCTTTCTTT. This sequence encodes CASSSLDRVGYTEAFF. The full variable domain, its missing parts supplied by reference TRBV5-1 and TRBJ1-1, is KAGVTQTPRYLIKTRGQQVTLSCSPISGHRSVSWYQQTPGQGLQFLFEYFSETQRNKGNFPGRFSGRQFSNSRSEMNVSTLELGDSALYLCASSSLDRVGYTEAFFGQGTRLTVV.

This clone was detected once. CDR3 sequence (DNA): TGTGCCACCAGCAGGAGTAGCAATCAGCCCCAGCATTTT. This gives the protein CATSRSSNQPQHF. The chain links TRBV15 to TRBJ1-5, with D unresolved. V was cut by 3 bases and J by 0 bases, with 3 bases left in between. The germline V gene has CDR1 LNHNV and CDR2 YYDKDF (reference sequence). The CDR3 loop spans 13 amino acids.

The rearrangement links TRBV29-1 to TRBJ1-1; a possible D gene is TRBD1 (6 bases). V was clipped by 7 bases and J by 1 base, with 13 bases between them. The length of the CDR3 is 13 residues. CDR1 is SQVTM and CDR2 is ANQGSEA in the germline V gene. This chain's CDR3 is CSGNVQGNTEAFF. The DNA for the CDR3 is TGCAGCGGGAACGTACAGGGGAACACTGAAGCTTTCTTT.

J is TRBJ2-1 and V is TRBV7-9; D unclear. V dropped 5 bases and J dropped 9 bases, with 14 bases sitting between them. This CDR3 has 13 residues. From germline, CDR1 is SEHNR and CDR2 FQNEAQ (reference sequence). The CDR3 bases are TGTGCCAGCAGCCCCGTTCTTGGCGGTGAGCAGTTCTTC. Protein product: CASSPVLGGEQFF.

The CDR3 region has the DNA TGTGCCAGCGGAGGGACAGGGGGGTCAATAGGCTACACCTTC. It encodes CASGGTGGSIGYTF. The chain combines TRBV6-5 with TRBJ1-2; 11 bases align to TRBD1. The CDR3 length is 14 residues. Germline V gives CDR1 MNHEY, CDR2 SVGAGI. J lost 8 bases, V lost 8 bases, and 10 bases had no gene match.

Here the CDR3 DNA reads TGCGCCAGCAGCCAAGATCGGGACAGGGGTAGCTACAATGAGCAGTTCTTC. Translating gives CASSQDRDRGSYNEQFF. The chain employs TRBV4-1 and TRBJ2-1, with 10 bases identical to TRBD1. The CDR3 is 17 residues long. The germline V gene has CDR1 MGHRA and CDR2 YSYEKL. Trimming cost V 0 bases and J 3 bases; bases outside gene matches: 5.

This clone showed up just a few times. The chain has TRBV6-2 or TRBV6-3 and TRBJ2-1; tentatively, D is TRBD2 (5 bases). From germline, CDR1 is MNHEY and CDR2 SVGEGT. The CDR3 covers 16 residues. Deletions cut 1 base from V and 0 bases from J, with 10 bases between. The CDR3 DNA sequence: TGTGCCAGCAGTTACTTCGGACTTTTCTCCTACAATGAGCAGTTCTTC. It is translated as CASSYFGLFSYNEQFF.